This TCR beta chain was retrieved from a study of blood T cell repertoires in COVID-19. Sequencing used immunoSEQ multiplex PCR; TCRdb keeps in-frame clones, though not all of them. The data show 250,000 to 300,000 clones, approximately 89% seen once. V was cut by 2 bases and J by 1 base, with 9 bases left in between. Germline CDR1 reads ENHRY; CDR2 reads SYGVKD. This CDR3 comprises 15 residues. The rearrangement links TRBV10-3 to TRBJ2-1; possible D gene TRBD2, 6 bases. The sample comprised peripheral blood. This TCR was sampled from a woman in her twenties or thirties with COVID-19, enrolled during active disease. DNA of the CDR3: TGTGCCATCAGTGAGGGGGACTCATCCTACAATGAGCAGTTCTTC. This sequence encodes CAISEGDSSYNEQFF.